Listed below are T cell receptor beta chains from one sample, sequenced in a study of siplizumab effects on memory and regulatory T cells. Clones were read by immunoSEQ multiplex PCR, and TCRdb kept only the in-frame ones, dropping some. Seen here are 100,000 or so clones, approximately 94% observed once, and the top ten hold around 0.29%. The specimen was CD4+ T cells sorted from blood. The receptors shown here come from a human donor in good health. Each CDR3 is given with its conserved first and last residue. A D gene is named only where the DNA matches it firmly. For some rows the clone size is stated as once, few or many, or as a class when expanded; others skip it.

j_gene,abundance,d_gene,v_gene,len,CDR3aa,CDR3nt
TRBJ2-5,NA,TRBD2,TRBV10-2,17,CASSDLWRGGYQETQYF,TGCGCCAGCAGTGACCTTTGGCGGGGGGGGTACCAAGAGACCCAGTACTTC
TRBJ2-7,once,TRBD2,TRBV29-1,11,CSVGEGYEQYF,TGCAGCGTTGGGGAGGGGTACGAGCAGTACTTC
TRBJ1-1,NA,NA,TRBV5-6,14,CASSRLLGDTEAFF,TGTGCCAGCAGCCGCCTGCTTGGGGACACTGAAGCTTTCTTT
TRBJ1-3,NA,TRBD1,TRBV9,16,CASSLEPDRAGNTIYF,TGTGCCAGCAGCCTTGAACCCGACAGGGCCGGAAACACCATATATTTT
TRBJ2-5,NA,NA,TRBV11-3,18,CASSYRGGWGASKETQYF,TGTGCCAGCAGCTACCGTGGGGGTTGGGGGGCGTCAAAAGAGACCCAGTACTTC
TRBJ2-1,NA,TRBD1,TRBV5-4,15,CASSSPGQGWAEQFF,TGTGCCAGCAGCTCGCCGGGACAGGGGTGGGCTGAGCAGTTCTTC
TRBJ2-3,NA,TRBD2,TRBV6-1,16,CASSERAGGGADTQYF,TGTGCCAGCAGTGAAAGAGCGGGGGGGGGTGCAGATACGCAGTATTTT
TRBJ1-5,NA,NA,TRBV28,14,CASSLSLVNQPQHF,TGTGCCAGCAGTTTATCTTTGGTCAATCAGCCCCAGCATTTT
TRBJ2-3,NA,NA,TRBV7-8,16,CASSLAGDRFADTQYF,TGTGCCAGCAGCTTAGCGGGTGACAGGTTTGCCGATACGCAGTATTTT
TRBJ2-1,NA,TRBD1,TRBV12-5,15,CASGLDRGPDNEQFF,TGTGCTAGTGGTTTGGACAGGGGCCCGGACAATGAGCAGTTCTTC
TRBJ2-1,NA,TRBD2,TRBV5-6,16,CASSSDSGSLYNEQFF,TGTGCCAGCAGCTCAGATAGCGGGAGTCTCTACAATGAGCAGTTCTTC